The sequence of this TCR beta chain was determined in a study of CXCR3-negative and CXCR3-positive naive CD8 T cells. Study details: Sequencing yielded approximately 150 million TRB reads, roughly 1.5 +/- 0.3 million per library. Overall study results and limits: TRBV-TRBJ usage was alike in naive CXCR3-negative and CXCR3-positive cells but differed in memory cells. Both naive subsets had comparably high diversity; memory CD8+ cells much lower. TRB CDR3 properties served as the basis for inferring TCR strength, and surface CD5 was comparable between naive subsets.

Note on this clonotype: What it binds is not known.

The authors prepared UMI-labeled TRB cDNA libraries by 5' RACE. TCRdb reanalyzed the 5' RACE reads, giving one entry per CDR3 protein sequence and no DNA. The sample has 40,000 to 45,000 distinct CDR3 sequences, and its top ten clones hold about 7.7%. Germline CDR1 SEHNR, CDR2 FQNEAQ (reference sequence). CDR3 length equals 14 residues. This TCR was recovered from a human donor in good health. Some clones in this sample may be carry-over from other donors' samples. This rearrangement joins TRBV7-9 to TRBJ2-7; no DNA is available, so the TRBD1 call from TCRdb remains unchecked. Sequencing used memory CD8+ T cells from blood. CDR3 residues: CASSSTDRAYEQYF.